Given below is one TCR beta chain in context. Its target is not known. The data belong to a study of radiation and T cells in renal cell carcinoma. Specified time point: blood 4 weeks post-SBRT, at nephrectomy. The sample's treatment: 15 Gy SBRT to primary tumor, nephrectomy 4 weeks later. Nephrectomy followed 15 Gy stereotactic body radiation by 4 weeks. This renal cell carcinoma was of the clear cell type. Method: immunoSEQ multiplex PCR; TCRdb's copy keeps in-frame clones and lacks some. Of around 140,000 clones listed, about 88% were seen once; the top ten hold 17%. Findings and limits, study-wide: Baseline intratumoral clonotype presence is unknown without pretreatment biopsies. In blood, top tumor clones expanded by 2 weeks, shrinking by 4.

Germline V lookup: CDR1 SNHLY, CDR2 FYNNEI. The CDR3 length is 15 residues. V lost 5 bases, J lost 0 bases, and 12 bases lay in between. The TCR sequence derives from a woman aged 45-65 years with renal cell carcinoma. The V gene is TRBV2, the J gene TRBJ2-3; D may be TRBD1 or TRBD2 (5 bases each). Sequencing was performed on blood, taken from a patient whose treatment included radiotherapy and nephrectomy. CDR3 region: CASSSRDASTDTQYF. CDR3 nucleotide sequence: TGTGCCAGCAGTAGCCGGGACGCGAGCACAGATACGCAGTATTTT.